The 12 T cell receptor beta chains in this list originate from one sample, sequenced in a study of sequential checkpoint blockade in melanoma (dated by TCRdb to between 2018 and 2020). Libraries were made using the immunoSEQ multiplex PCR assay. Sourced from immuneACCESS, this table was stored by TCRdb with only in-frame sequences that have V and J called. A share of the clones is absent; for the studies checked, an unresolved V gene accounts for under half, and the remainder has no known explanation. This sample has approximately 8,800 clones in its table, and 23% of those were observed once. The top ten constitute 11% to 15% of the sample. The treatment or condition label here, explained by the study, means: randomized to nivolumab then ipilimumab (arm A) or the reverse (arm B). The sequences come from tumor tissue (inferred from file names), collected from a patient given nivolumab and ipilimumab in sequence. Receptors originate from a human donor with melanoma.

The chain recombines TRBV15 with TRBJ2-5; 16 bases are shared with TRBD2. Unmatched junction bases numbered 4, after V lost 3 bases and J lost 3 bases. Germline CDR1 is LNHNV and CDR2 is YYDKDF (reference sequence). The CDR3 runs 17 residues. In nucleotides, the CDR3 is TGTGCCACCAGCAGGGGGACTAGCGGGGGGGCCGAAGAGACCCAGTACTTC. Protein: CATSRGTSGGAEETQYF.

This clone appeared a few times. This chain joins TRBV11-3 and TRBJ2-3; TRBD2 aligns across 8 bases. Germline CDR1 SGHNT, CDR2 YENEEA. There are 17 residues in the CDR3. With 5 bases clipped from V and 5 bases from J, the junction kept 15 bases outside the gene matches. The CDR3 DNA is TGTGCCAGCAGCCTCGACCGACTAGCGCTATCCCAAGATACGCAGTATTTT. Protein: CASSLDRLALSQDTQYF.

This chain joins TRBV6-7 and TRBJ1-2, with unresolved D. TRBV6-7 is known as an ORF, though its function is uncertain. Trimming stripped 4 bases from V and 13 bases from J, with 13 bases between. This CDR3 has 11 amino acids. The CDR3 region is CASSSRTEITF. Written as DNA, the CDR3 is TGTGCCAGCAGTTCTCGGACGGAAATCACCTTC.

V gene TRBV5-1 combines with J gene TRBJ2-3; the match to TRBD2 covers 8 bases. The germline V gene has CDR1 SGHRS and CDR2 YFSETQ. The length of the CDR3 is 16 residues. With V trimmed by 4 bases and J by 0 bases, 7 bases remained unmatched. The DNA of the CDR3 is TGCGCCAGCAGCCTCGGACTAGCCTTAAGCACAGATACGCAGTATTTT. It yields the protein CASSLGLALSTDTQYF.

A few counts support this clone. V and J are TRBV2 and TRBJ2-1, with D perhaps matching TRBD1 or TRBD2 (6 bases each). The germline V and J ends were trimmed by 0 bases and 5 bases, with 14 bases remaining between them. This CDR3 is built from 16 residues. Germline loops: CDR1 SNHLY, CDR2 FYNNEI. The CDR3 nucleotides are TGTGCCAGCAGTGAAGCTCATCCCGGGGGCCACAATGAGCAGTTCTTC. This sequence encodes CASSEAHPGGHNEQFF.

This clone was seen a few times. V and J are TRBV28 and TRBJ2-3; D unresolved. The V gene lost 5 bases and the J gene lost 4 bases, with 7 bases spanning the gap. The CDR3 consists of 12 residues. The germline V gene has CDR1 MDHEN and CDR2 SYDVKM. CDR3 sequence (DNA): TGTGCCAGCAGTCTTTATTCAGATACGCAGTATTTT. It specifies CASSLYSDTQYF. Based on the CDR3 plus reference TRBV28 and TRBJ2-3, the full variable domain is DVKVTQSSRYLVKRTGEKVFLECVQDMDHENMFWYRQDPGLGLRLIYFSYDVKMKEKGDIPEGYSVSREKKERFSLILESASTNQTSMYLCASSLYSDTQYFGPGTRLTVL.

This rearrangement joins TRBV10-2 to TRBJ2-2, with TRBD2 as a possible D gene (5 bases). Trimming cost V 6 bases and J 0 bases, with 8 bases left between them. Germline lookup yields CDR1 WSHSY and CDR2 SAAADI. The CDR3 sequence is 14 residues long. The chain's CDR3 is CASSPGSNTGELFF. The CDR3, as DNA: TGCGCCAGCAGCCCGGGGTCGAACACCGGGGAGCTGTTTTTT.

This clone was observed a few times. The gene calls are TRBV11-3 and TRBJ2-3; TRBD1 matches at 7 bases. There are 15 residues in the CDR3. Unmatched junction bases numbered 8, after V lost 6 bases and J lost 2 bases. In germline, CDR1 is SGHNT, CDR2 YENEEA. The CDR3 DNA follows: TGTGCCAGCAGTCGCGACAGGGAAGTCACAGATACGCAGTATTTT. It specifies CASSRDREVTDTQYF.

V usage is TRBV2 and J usage is TRBJ1-2; D is possibly TRBD1 (5 bases). The CDR3 extends over 14 amino acids. V was trimmed by 3 bases and J by 6 bases, leaving 14 bases between them. The germline gives CDR1 SNHLY, CDR2 FYNNEI. CDR3 loop: CASSELGWGDGYTF. In DNA form, the CDR3 reads TGTGCCAGCAGTGAGCTCGGGTGGGGGGATGGCTACACCTTC.

The chain employs TRBV5-1 and TRBJ1-3, with D perhaps TRBD1 (6 bases). The CDR3 contains 14 residues. The germline V gene encodes CDR1 SGHRS and CDR2 YFSETQ. Trimming removed 4 bases from V and 4 bases from J, with 12 bases in between. CDR3 residues: CASSRDRSGNTIYF. In DNA, the CDR3 is TGCGCCAGCAGCCGCGACAGGTCCGGAAACACCATATATTTT.

This clone has just a few counts. The chain recombines TRBV23-1 with TRBJ1-5; weak D call: TRBD1 (5 bases). TRBV23-1 is an open reading frame, and its role is uncertain. V lost 6 bases and J lost 9, with 18 bases in between. The CDR3 loop spans 14 amino acids. The DNA for the CDR3 is TGCGCCAGCAGCCAACGGGACGGCCAGGTGCCCCAGCATTTT. It translates to CASSQRDGQVPQHF.

This clone has only a few counts. The chain combines TRBV28 with TRBJ2-7; D perhaps matches TRBD1 (5 bases). This CDR3 region has 17 residues. CDR1 is MDHEN and CDR2 is SYDVKM in the germline V gene. Trimming removed 4 bases from V and 3 bases from J, with 22 bases in between. CDR3 protein: CASSSPGHLANLYEQYV. The CDR3 DNA reads TGTGCCAGCAGTTCCCCAGGGCACCTCGCTAATCTCTACGAGCAGTACGTC.